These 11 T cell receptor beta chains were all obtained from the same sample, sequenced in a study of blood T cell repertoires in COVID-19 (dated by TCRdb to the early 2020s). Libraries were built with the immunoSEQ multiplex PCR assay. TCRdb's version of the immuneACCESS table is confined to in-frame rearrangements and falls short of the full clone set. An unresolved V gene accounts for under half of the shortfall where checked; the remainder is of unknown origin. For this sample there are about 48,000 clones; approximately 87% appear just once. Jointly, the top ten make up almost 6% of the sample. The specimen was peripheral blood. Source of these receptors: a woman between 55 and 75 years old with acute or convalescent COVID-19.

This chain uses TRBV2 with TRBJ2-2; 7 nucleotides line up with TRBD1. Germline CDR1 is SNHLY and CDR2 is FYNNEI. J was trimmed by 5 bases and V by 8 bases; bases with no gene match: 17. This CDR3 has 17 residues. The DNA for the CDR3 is TGTGCCAGCCCATTAGTCGTAGGGGGCAGGTGGACCGGGGAGCTGTTTTTT. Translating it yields CASPLVVGGRWTGELFF.

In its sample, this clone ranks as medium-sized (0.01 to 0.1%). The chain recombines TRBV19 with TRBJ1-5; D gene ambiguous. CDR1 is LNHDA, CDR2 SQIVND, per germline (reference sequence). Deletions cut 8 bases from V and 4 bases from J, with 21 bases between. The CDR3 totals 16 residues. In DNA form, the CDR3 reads TGTGCCAGTTACCCGGACGGGATGCGGGTGAATCAGCCCCAGCATTTT. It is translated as CASYPDGMRVNQPQHF. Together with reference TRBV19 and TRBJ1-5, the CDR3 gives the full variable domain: DGGITQSPKYLFRKEGQNVTLSCEQNLNHDAMYWYRQDPGQGLRLIYYSQIVNDFQKGDIAEGYSVSREKKESFPLTVTSAQKNPTAFYLCASYPDGMRVNQPQHFGDGTRLSIL.

CDR3 coding DNA: TGTGCCTGGAGTGCCCCGGGATATGGCAATCAGCCCCAGCATTTT. This gives the protein CAWSAPGYGNQPQHF. This chain uses TRBV30 with TRBJ1-5; no clear D gene. The CDR3 loop spans 15 amino acids. V lost 1 base to trimming and J lost 2 bases, with 12 bases between them. Germline loops: CDR1 GTSNPN, CDR2 SVGIG (reference sequence).

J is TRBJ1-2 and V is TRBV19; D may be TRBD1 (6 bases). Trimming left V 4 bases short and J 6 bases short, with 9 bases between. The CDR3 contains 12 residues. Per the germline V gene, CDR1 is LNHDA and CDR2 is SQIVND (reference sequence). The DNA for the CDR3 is TGTGCCAGTAGTAATCCAGGGGATGGCTACACCTTC. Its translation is CASSNPGDGYTF.

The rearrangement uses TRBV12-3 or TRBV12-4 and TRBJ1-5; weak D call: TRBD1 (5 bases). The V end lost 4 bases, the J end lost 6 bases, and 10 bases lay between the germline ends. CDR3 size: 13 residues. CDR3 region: CASSSFGGQPQHF. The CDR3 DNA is TGTGCCAGCAGTTCCTTCGGGGGTCAGCCCCAGCATTTT.

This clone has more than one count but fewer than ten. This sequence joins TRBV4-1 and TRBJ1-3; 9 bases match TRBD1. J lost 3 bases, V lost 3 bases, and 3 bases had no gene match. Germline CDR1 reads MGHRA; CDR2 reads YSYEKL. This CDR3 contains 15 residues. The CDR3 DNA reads TGCGCCAGCAGCCACTCGACAGGGGGTGGAAACACCATATATTTT. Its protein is CASSHSTGGGNTIYF.

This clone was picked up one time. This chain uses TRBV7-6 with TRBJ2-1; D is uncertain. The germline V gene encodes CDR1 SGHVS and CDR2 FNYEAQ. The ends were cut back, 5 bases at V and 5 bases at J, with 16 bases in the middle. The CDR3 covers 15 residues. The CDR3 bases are TGTGCCAGCAGCCCTGACACATTCAAAGACAATGAGCAGTTCTTC. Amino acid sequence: CASSPDTFKDNEQFF.

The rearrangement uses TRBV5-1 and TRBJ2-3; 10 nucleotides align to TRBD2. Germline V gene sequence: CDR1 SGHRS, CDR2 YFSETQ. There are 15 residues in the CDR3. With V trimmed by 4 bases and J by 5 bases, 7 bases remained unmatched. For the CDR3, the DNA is TGCGCCAGCAGCGTTAGCGGGAGGAGCGAAGATACGCAGTATTTT. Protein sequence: CASSVSGRSEDTQYF.

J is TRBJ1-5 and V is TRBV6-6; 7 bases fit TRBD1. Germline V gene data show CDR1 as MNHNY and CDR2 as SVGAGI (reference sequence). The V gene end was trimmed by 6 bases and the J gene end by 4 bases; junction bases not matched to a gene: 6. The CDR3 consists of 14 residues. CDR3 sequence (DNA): TGTGCCAGCAGCTGGGACAGAGGGAATCAGCCCCAGCATTTT. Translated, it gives CASSWDRGNQPQHF.

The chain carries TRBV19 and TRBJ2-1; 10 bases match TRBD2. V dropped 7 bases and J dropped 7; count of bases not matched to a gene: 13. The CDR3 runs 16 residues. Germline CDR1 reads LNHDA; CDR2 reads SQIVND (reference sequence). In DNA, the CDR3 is TGTGCCAGTACCCAACCCCTATTAGCGGGAGGAAATGAGCAGTTCTTC. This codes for CASTQPLLAGGNEQFF.

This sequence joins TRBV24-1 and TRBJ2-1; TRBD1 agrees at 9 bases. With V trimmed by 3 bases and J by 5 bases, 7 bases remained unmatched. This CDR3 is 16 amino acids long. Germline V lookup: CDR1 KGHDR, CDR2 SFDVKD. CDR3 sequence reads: CATSDTTGQGDNEQFF. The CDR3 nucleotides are TGTGCCACCAGTGATACCACGGGACAGGGCGACAATGAGCAGTTCTTC.